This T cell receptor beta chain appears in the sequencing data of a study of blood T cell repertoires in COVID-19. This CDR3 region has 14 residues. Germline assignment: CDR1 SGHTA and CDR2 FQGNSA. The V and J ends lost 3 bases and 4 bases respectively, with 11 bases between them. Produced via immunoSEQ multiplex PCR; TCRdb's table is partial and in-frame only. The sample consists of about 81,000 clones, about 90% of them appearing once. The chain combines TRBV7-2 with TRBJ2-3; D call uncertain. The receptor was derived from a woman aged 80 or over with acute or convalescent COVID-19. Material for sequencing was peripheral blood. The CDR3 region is CASSLRPYSDTQYF. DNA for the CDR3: TGTGCCAGCAGCTTGCGGCCGTATTCAGATACGCAGTATTTT. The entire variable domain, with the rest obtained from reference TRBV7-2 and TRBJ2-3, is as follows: GAGVSQSPSNKVTEKGKDVELRCDPISGHTALYWYRQSLGQGLEFLIYFQGNSAPDKSGLPSDRFSAERTGGSVSTLTIQRTQQEDSAVYLCASSLRPYSDTQYFGPGTRLTVL.